Sequencing of this T cell receptor (beta chain) was carried out in a study of T cell repertoires in cytomegalovirus infection. Study-wide background: TCR beta signatures that were public indicated CMV infection and matching HLA type.

TCRdb processed the reads anew with MiXCR; each CDR3 protein has one entry. The sample includes 750,000 to 900,000 distinct CDR3 sequences, 25% to 35% of them seen just once. Points on this clonotype: What it binds is unknown.

V was trimmed by 9 bases and J by 2 bases, leaving 14 bases between them. This CDR3 spans 13 amino acids. Germline V gives CDR1 SGHTS, CDR2 YDEGEE. This sample comprised cultured CD8+ T cells from PBMCs, obtained from culture after CMV antigen stimulation. V is TRBV5-8 and J is TRBJ1-2; no clear D gene. The clonotype was recovered from a human donor in good health (CMV status not recorded). Some clones in this sample may be carry-over from other donors' samples. CDR3 nucleotides: TGTGCCACCGAGGAGGTTTTAAACTATGGCTACACCTTC. It yields the protein CATEEVLNYGYTF.